Below, one T cell receptor (beta chain) is given with its context. Its target is not known. These data belong to a study of siplizumab effects on memory and regulatory T cells. Study-wide points: Siplizumab brought about a significant reduction in alloreactive sequences traceable to unstimulated CD4+ memory cells. No assignable naive or memory phenotype existed for roughly 80-95% of proliferating CD4+ or CD8+ clones. Controls had around 25% Treg-derived mappable alloreactive CD4+ clones on average, versus nearly 70% with siplizumab.

Per sample, about 10^5 TCR templates underwent assay. TCRdb keeps only in-frame clones here, not all; method: immunoSEQ multiplex PCR. The repertoire holds fewer than 120,000 clones, with roughly 92% as singletons. This clonotype originated in a human donor in good health. The material sequenced was CD4+ T cells sorted from blood.

CDR3 nucleotides: TGTGCCAGCAGCTACAATCAGGGCTACTATGGCTACACCTTC. This codes for CASSYNQGYYGYTF. The chain carries TRBV5-4 and TRBJ1-2; the D gene is possibly TRBD1 (5 bases). There are 14 residues in the CDR3. V lost 3 bases, J lost 3 bases, and 12 bases lay in between. Germline lookup yields CDR1 SGHNT and CDR2 YYREEE (reference sequence).